This TCR beta chain appears in the sequencing data of a study of control samples from healthy donors and cancer patients. V shed 6 bases and J 8 bases; nucleotides not matched to a gene: 2. Germline V gene sequence: CDR1 WNHNN, CDR2 SYGVQD (reference sequence). The CDR3 is 13 residues long. Some clones are missing from TCRdb's copy, which holds only in-frame ones; the method was immunoSEQ multiplex PCR. The data show more than 95,000 clones, approximately 93% seen once. The clonotype originates from a man in his late teens or twenties in good health. Sequencing input: blood. The rearrangement uses TRBV10-1 and TRBJ1-4; 11 nucleotides match TRBD1. The CDR3 here is CASRDRGHEKLFF. CDR3 DNA sequence: TGCGCCAGCAGGGACAGGGGGCACGAAAAACTGTTTTTT.